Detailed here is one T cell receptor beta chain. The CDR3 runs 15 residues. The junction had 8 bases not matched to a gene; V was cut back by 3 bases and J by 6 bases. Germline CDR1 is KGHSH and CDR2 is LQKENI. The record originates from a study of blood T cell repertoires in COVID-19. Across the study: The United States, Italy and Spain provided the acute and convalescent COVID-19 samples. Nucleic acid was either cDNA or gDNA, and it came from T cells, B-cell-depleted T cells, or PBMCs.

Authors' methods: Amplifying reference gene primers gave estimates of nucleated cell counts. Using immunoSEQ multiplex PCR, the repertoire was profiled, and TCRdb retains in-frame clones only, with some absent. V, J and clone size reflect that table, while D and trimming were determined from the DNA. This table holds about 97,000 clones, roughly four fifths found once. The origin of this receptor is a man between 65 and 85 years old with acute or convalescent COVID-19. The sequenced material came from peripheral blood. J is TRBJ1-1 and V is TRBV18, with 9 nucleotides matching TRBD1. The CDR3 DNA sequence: TGTGCCAGCTCACCCGACAGGGGGGGATTGCCTGAAGCTTTCTTT. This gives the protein CASSPDRGGLPEAFF.